This entry lists 17 T cell receptor beta chains sequenced from one sample in a study of control samples from healthy donors and cancer patients. Sequencing used immunoSEQ multiplex PCR; TCRdb keeps in-frame clones, though not all of them. The table lists about 160,000 clones, 90% to 95% of them singletons. Sequencing was done on a sample of PBMCs. These receptors all come from a man aged 60-69 years with colorectal cancer.

The V gene is TRBV6-6, the J gene TRBJ1-4; D may be TRBD1 (5 bases). The V end lost 6 bases, the J end lost 3 bases, and 11 bases lay between the germline ends. CDR3 size: 14 residues. CDR1 and CDR2 from the germline V gene are MNHNY and SVGAGI (reference sequence). For the CDR3, the DNA is TGTGCCAGCAGCGGGACCGCACCTAATGAAAAACTGTTTTTT. It encodes CASSGTAPNEKLFF.

The chain combines TRBV28 with TRBJ1-2; 9 nucleotides agree with TRBD1. The V gene end was trimmed by 3 bases and the J gene end by 2 bases; junction bases not matched to a gene: 4. The CDR3 spans 15 residues. Per germline, CDR1 MDHEN and CDR2 SYDVKM. In nucleotides, the CDR3 is TGTGCCAGCAGTTTCCCCGACAGGGGGAACTATGGCTACACCTTC. Residues: CASSFPDRGNYGYTF.

This clone was seen a single time. The chain combines TRBV5-5 with TRBJ2-5, with D tentatively TRBD2 (5 bases). V lost 4 bases and J lost 1, with 14 bases in between. This CDR3 region has 15 residues. Per the germline V gene, CDR1 is SGHKS and CDR2 is YYEKEE (reference sequence). DNA for the CDR3: TGTGCCAGCAGCCCGGGATCGAACCTCCAAGAGACCCAGTACTTC. Its translation: CASSPGSNLQETQYF. The full variable domain, completed using reference TRBV5-5 and TRBJ2-5, is DAGVTQSPTHLIKTRGQQVTLRCSPISGHKSVSWYQQVLGQGPQFIFQYYEKEERGRGNFPDRFSARQFPNYSSELNVNALLLGDSALYLCASSPGSNLQETQYFGPGTRLLVL.

The V gene is TRBV11-2, the J gene TRBJ2-7; D is unclear. CDR1 and CDR2 (germline): SGHAT, FQNNGV. V dropped 6 bases and J dropped 0 bases, with 21 bases sitting between them. This CDR3 spans 17 amino acids. CDR3 bases: TGTGCCAGCAGTAGATATACGCAGATTACAATCTCCTACGAGCAGTACTTC. Its protein is CASSRYTQITISYEQYF.

V usage is TRBV5-1 and J usage is TRBJ2-1; D is possibly TRBD1 (5 bases). The germline gives CDR1 SGHRS, CDR2 YFSETQ. Trimming pared 1 base from V and 6 bases from J, leaving 11 bases between. This CDR3 contains 14 residues. DNA for the CDR3: TGCGCCAGCAGCTTGATGATGACAGTCAATGAGCAGTTCTTC. It translates to CASSLMMTVNEQFF. The full variable domain, its missing parts supplied by reference TRBV5-1 and TRBJ2-1, is KAGVTQTPRYLIKTRGQQVTLSCSPISGHRSVSWYQQTPGQGLQFLFEYFSETQRNKGNFPGRFSGRQFSNSRSEMNVSTLELGDSALYLCASSLMMTVNEQFFGPGTRLTVL.

The chain has TRBV24-1 and TRBJ1-3, with D possibly TRBD1 on 5 matching bases. The ends were cut back, 9 bases at V and 0 bases at J, with 17 bases in the middle. Germline CDR1 is KGHDR and CDR2 is SFDVKD. The CDR3 length is 16 residues. CDR3 residues: CATPRRDGSSGNTIYF. The DNA for the CDR3 is TGTGCCACCCCGCGGAGGGACGGAAGCTCTGGAAACACCATATATTTT.

The CDR3 bases are TGTGCCAGCAGCCCCCGAGAGGGGAATGAGCAGTTCTTC. Its translation is CASSPREGNEQFF. This rearrangement joins TRBV9 to TRBJ2-1; D could derive from TRBD1 or TRBD2 (5 bases each). Germline V gives CDR1 SGDLS, CDR2 YYNGEE. This CDR3 is built from 13 residues. V was pared by 4 bases and J by 7 bases, with 12 bases between.

The chain carries TRBV6-5 and TRBJ1-2; a weak D match, TRBD1 (5 bases). Germline V gene lookup returns CDR1 MNHEY and CDR2 SVGAGI. V lost 6 bases, J lost 2 bases, and 10 bases lay in between. The CDR3 covers 13 residues. Here the CDR3 DNA reads TGTGCCAGCAGGGGGCCAGAGAACTATGGCTACACCTTC. Translation: CASRGPENYGYTF.

V usage is TRBV11-2 and J usage is TRBJ1-4; TRBD1 is a possible D gene (6 bases). V was cut by 5 bases and J by 4 bases, with 11 bases left in between. The CDR3 length is 14 residues. CDR1 and CDR2 from the germline V gene are SGHAT and FQNNGV. The CDR3 DNA sequence: TGTGCCAGCAGCCCCGACAGGCTTAATGAAAAACTGTTTTTT. As protein: CASSPDRLNEKLFF.

The gene calls are TRBV15 and TRBJ1-2; 7 bases match TRBD1. Unmatched junction bases numbered 11, after V lost 0 bases and J lost 4 bases. Germline V lookup: CDR1 LNHNV, CDR2 YYDKDF (reference sequence). The CDR3 sequence is 17 residues long. The CDR3 DNA sequence: TGTGCCACCAGCAGAGAGGGGGAGACAGGGCGCCTCTATGGCTACACCTTC. As protein: CATSREGETGRLYGYTF.

This chain connects TRBV7-2 to TRBJ2-1, with unresolved D. The V and J ends lost 0 bases and 2 bases respectively, with 8 bases between them. The CDR3 contains 15 residues. Germline loops: CDR1 SGHTA, CDR2 FQGNSA. This CDR3 reads CASSLAFRTYNEQFF. The CDR3 DNA reads as TGTGCCAGCAGCTTAGCGTTTAGAACCTACAATGAGCAGTTCTTC.

The chain combines TRBV18 with TRBJ1-2; no clear D gene. This CDR3 spans 14 amino acids. V was shortened by 3 bases and J by 2 bases, with 10 bases between the two germline ends. The germline CDR1 and CDR2 sequences are KGHSH and LQKENI. CDR3 DNA: TGTGCCAGCTCACCGGGAGGGATCAACTATGGCTACACCTTC. This gives the protein CASSPGGINYGYTF.

The chain employs TRBV2 and TRBJ2-7, with 8 nucleotides matching TRBD2. Germline V gene sequence: CDR1 SNHLY, CDR2 FYNNEI. V was clipped by 6 bases and J by 6 bases; unmatched bases: 10. The CDR3 is 14 amino acids. CDR3 sequence: CASRPRAGAFEQYF. CDR3 coding DNA: TGTGCCAGCAGACCCCGAGCGGGGGCCTTCGAGCAGTACTTC.

The chain has TRBV5-4 and TRBJ2-2; 10 bases fit TRBD2. Germline values: CDR1 SGHNT, CDR2 YYREEE (reference sequence). This CDR3 has 16 residues. Unmatched junction bases numbered 7, after V lost 2 bases and J lost 6 bases. The CDR3 DNA sequence: TGTGCCAGCAGCTTTGGCGCTAGCGGGGGAGCCGGGGAGCTGTTTTTT. Amino acid sequence: CASSFGASGGAGELFF.

V and J are TRBV2 and TRBJ2-6, with 7 bases identical to TRBD1. V dropped 6 bases and J dropped 2; count of bases not matched to a gene: 4. In germline, CDR1 is SNHLY, CDR2 FYNNEI. The CDR3 is 15 amino acids. CDR3 in amino acids: CASRADRAGANVLTF. In DNA form, the CDR3 reads TGTGCCAGCAGAGCCGACAGGGCTGGGGCCAACGTCCTGACTTTC.

This chain links TRBV29-1 with TRBJ1-1; D is possibly TRBD1 (6 bases). With 2 bases removed from V and 5 bases from J, the gap between germline ends came to 12 bases. The CDR3 is 13 residues long. The germline V gene has CDR1 SQVTM and CDR2 ANQGSEA. The CDR3 here is CSVEPGGRTEAFF. CDR3 DNA: TGCAGCGTTGAACCCGGGGGCAGGACTGAAGCTTTCTTT.

V is TRBV3-1 (or the pseudogene TRBV3-2) and J is TRBJ1-1, with a weak D call TRBD1 (6 bases). The V end lost 6 bases, the J end lost 0 bases, and 11 bases lay between the germline ends. Germline V gives CDR1 LGHDT, CDR2 YNNKEL (reference sequence). The CDR3 totals 14 residues. The CDR3 DNA reads TGTGCCAGCAGGGAACAGGGACTGAACACTGAAGCTTTCTTT. This codes for CASREQGLNTEAFF.